This T cell receptor (beta chain) derives from a study of post-analysis software for immune sequencing data. Findings and limits, study-wide: Higher frequency in patients than in controls was seen for roughly five TRBV segments, with TRBV5-6, TRBV5-1 and TRBV20-1 among them.

The TCR beta cDNA libraries carried unique molecular identifiers. T cells, roughly 0.95 to 10 million of them, yielded some 540,000 cDNA molecules. One entry per CDR3 protein, called by TCRdb with MiXCR from the PCR reads. The repertoire holds hundreds of thousands of distinct CDR3 sequences, with approximately 30% as singletons. Germline loops: CDR1 SQVTM, CDR2 ANQGSEA. The CDR3 totals 13 residues. The ends lost 3 bases at V and 1 base at J; junction bases unmatched: 1. This clonotype has just a few counts. Its specificity is not known. Sequences were obtained from blood. This clonotype was obtained from a girl aged 10 to 17 with multiple sclerosis. The chain employs TRBV29-1 and TRBJ2-3; TRBD1 matches at 7 bases. CDR3 amino acids: CSVDTGGTDTQYF. CDR3 nucleotide sequence: TGCAGCGTTGATACAGGGGGCACAGATACGCAGTATTTT.